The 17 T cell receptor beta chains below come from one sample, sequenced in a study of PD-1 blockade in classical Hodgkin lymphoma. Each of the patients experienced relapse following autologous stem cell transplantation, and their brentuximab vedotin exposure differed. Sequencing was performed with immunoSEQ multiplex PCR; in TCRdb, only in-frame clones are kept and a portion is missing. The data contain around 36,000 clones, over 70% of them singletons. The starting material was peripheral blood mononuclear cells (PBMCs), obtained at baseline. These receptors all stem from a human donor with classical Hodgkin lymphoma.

The CDR3 DNA sequence: TGTGCCATCAGTGACCCCGGGACTAGCGGCTCCTACGAGCAGTACTTC. Its translation: CAISDPGTSGSYEQYF. This rearrangement joins TRBV10-3 to TRBJ2-7, with 11 bases matching TRBD2. The CDR3 has 16 residues. Looked up from germline, CDR1 is ENHRY and CDR2 is SYGVKD. Trimming took 3 bases from V and 0 from J; bases not matched to a gene: 4.

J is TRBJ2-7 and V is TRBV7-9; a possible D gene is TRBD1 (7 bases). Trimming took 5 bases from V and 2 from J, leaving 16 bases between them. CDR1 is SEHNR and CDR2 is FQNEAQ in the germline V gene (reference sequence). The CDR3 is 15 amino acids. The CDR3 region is CASSPRDSNPYEQYF. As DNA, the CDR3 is TGTGCCAGCAGCCCGCGGGACAGCAATCCCTACGAGCAGTACTTC.

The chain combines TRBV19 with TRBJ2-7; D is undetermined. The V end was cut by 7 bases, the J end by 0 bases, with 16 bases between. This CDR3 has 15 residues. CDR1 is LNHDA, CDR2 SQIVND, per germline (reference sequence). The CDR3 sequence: CASTPGPSPSYEQYF. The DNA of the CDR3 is TGTGCCAGTACTCCCGGACCCTCGCCCTCCTACGAGCAGTACTTC.

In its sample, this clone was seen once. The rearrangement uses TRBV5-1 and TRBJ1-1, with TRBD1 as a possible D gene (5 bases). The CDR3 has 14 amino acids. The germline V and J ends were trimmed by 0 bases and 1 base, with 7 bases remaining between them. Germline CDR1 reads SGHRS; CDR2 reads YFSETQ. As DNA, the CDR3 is TGCGCCAGCAGCTTGGGCAGGGAGAACACTGAAGCTTTCTTT. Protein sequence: CASSLGRENTEAFF.

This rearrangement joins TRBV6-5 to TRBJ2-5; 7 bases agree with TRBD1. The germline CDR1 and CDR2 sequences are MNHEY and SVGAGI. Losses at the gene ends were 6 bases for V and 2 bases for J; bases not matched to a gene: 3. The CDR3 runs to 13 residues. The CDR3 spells CASRGTVQETQYF. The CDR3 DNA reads TGTGCCAGCAGGGGGACAGTTCAAGAGACCCAGTACTTC.

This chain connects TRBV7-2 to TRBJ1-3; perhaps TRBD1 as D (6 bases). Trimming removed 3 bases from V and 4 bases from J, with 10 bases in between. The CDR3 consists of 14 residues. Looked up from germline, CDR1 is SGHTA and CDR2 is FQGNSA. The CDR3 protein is CASSFRGLGNTIYF. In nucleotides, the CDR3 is TGTGCCAGCAGCTTTAGGGGGTTGGGAAACACCATATATTTT.

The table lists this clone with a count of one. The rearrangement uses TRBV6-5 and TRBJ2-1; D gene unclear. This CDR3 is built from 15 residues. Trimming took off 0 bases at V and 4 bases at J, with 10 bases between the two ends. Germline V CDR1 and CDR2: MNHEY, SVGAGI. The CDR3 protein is CASSYSISKYNEQFF. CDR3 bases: TGTGCCAGCAGTTACTCGATAAGCAAATACAATGAGCAGTTCTTC.

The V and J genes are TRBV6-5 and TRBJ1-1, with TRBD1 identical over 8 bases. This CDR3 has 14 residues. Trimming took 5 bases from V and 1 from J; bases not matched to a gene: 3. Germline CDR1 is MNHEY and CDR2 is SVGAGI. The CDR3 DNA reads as TGTGCCAGCAGTGATACAGGGGGGAACACTGAAGCTTTCTTT. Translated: CASSDTGGNTEAFF.

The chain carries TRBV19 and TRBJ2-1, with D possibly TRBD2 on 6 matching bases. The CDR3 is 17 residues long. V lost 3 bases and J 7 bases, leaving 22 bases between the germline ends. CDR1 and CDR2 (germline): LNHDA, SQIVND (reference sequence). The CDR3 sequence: CASSIPRRTGAGNEQFF. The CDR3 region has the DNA TGTGCCAGTAGTATCCCTCGACGAACGGGTGCGGGGAATGAGCAGTTCTTC.

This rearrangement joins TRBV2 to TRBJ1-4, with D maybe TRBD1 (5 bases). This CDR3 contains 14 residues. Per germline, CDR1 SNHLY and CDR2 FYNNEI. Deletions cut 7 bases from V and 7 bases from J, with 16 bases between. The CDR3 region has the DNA TGTGCCAGCACTGGGACCCCCGGAAGTGAAAAACTGTTTTTT. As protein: CASTGTPGSEKLFF.

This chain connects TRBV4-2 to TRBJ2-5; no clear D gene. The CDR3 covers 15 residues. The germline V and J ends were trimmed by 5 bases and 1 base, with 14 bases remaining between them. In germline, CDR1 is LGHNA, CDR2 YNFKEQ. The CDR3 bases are TGTGCCAGCAGCTTCAGGTCAGGCCTCCAAGAGACCCAGTACTTC. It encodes CASSFRSGLQETQYF.

CDR3 sequence reads: CASSSGTARGKLFF. The CDR3 DNA reads TGTGCCAGCAGTTCCGGGACAGCCAGGGGAAAACTGTTTTTT. The chain links TRBV28 to TRBJ1-4; 7 nucleotides agree with TRBD1. V dropped 4 bases and J dropped 10; count of bases not matched to a gene: 9. The germline V gene has CDR1 MDHEN and CDR2 SYDVKM. This CDR3 has 14 amino acids.

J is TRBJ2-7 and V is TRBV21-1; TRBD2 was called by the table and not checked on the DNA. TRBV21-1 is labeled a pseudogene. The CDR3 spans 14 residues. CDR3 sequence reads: CASIPAGGLYEQYF. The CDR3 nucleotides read TGTGCCAGCATACCGGCGGGAGGGTTATACGAGCAGTACTTC.

The CDR3 coding sequence is TGTGCCAGCAGCAGATTACTGGAGTTTGCCTACGAGCAGTACTTC. Its translation is CASSRLLEFAYEQYF. The chain uses TRBV27 and TRBJ2-7; D gene unclear. The length of the CDR3 is 15 residues. V lost 6 bases, J lost 2 bases, and 17 bases lay in between. Germline values: CDR1 MNHEY, CDR2 SMNVEV (reference sequence).

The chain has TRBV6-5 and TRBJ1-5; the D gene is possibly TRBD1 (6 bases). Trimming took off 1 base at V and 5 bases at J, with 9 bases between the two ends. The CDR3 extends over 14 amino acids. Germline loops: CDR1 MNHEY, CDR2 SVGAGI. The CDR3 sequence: CASSYWQGHQPQHF. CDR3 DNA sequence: TGTGCCAGCAGTTACTGGCAGGGGCATCAGCCCCAGCATTTT.

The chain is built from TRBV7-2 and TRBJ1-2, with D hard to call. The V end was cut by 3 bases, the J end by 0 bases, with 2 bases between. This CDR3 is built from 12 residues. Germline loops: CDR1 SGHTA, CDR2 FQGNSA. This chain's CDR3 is CASSLANYGYTF. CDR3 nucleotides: TGTGCCAGCAGCTTGGCTAACTATGGCTACACCTTC.

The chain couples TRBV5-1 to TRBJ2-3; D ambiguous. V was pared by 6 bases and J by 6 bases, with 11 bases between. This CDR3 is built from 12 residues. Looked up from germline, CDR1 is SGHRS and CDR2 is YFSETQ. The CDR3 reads CASTPNSDTQYF. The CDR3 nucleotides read TGCGCCAGCACTCCGAACTCGGATACGCAGTATTTT.